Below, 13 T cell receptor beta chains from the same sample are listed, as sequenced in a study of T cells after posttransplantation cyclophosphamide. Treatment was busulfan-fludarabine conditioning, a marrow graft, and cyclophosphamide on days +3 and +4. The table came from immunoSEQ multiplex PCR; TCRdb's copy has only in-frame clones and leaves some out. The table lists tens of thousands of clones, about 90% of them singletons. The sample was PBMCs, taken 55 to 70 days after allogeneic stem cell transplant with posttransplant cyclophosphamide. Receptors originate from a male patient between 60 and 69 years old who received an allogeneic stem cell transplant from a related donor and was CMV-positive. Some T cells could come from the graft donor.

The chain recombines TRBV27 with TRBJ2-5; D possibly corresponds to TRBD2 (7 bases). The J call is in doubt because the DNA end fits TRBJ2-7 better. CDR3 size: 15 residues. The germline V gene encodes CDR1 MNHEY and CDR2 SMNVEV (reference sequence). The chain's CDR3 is CASSWPGGGIYEQYF. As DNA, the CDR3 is TGTGCCAGCAGTTGGCCGGGGGGCGGAATCTACGAGCAGTACTTC.

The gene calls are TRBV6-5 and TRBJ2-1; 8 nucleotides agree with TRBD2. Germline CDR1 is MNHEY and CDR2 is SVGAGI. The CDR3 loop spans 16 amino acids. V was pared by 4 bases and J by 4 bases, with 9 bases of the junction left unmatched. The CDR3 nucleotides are TGTGCCAGCAGTTCCCAAGCGGGGGCCGCATACAATGAGCAGTTCTTC. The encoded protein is CASSSQAGAAYNEQFF.

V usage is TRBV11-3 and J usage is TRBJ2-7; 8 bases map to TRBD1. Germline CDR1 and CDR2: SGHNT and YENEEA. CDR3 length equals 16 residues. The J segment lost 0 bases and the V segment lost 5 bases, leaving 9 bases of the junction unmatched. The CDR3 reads CASSPGNGQGSYEQYF. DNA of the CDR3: TGTGCCAGCAGCCCGGGGAACGGACAGGGCTCCTACGAGCAGTACTTC.

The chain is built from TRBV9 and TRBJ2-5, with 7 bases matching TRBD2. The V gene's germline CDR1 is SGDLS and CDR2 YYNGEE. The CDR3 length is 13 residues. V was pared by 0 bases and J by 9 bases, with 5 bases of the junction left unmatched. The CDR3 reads CASSVGDYPAQYF. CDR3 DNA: TGTGCCAGCAGCGTAGGGGACTACCCGGCCCAGTACTTC.

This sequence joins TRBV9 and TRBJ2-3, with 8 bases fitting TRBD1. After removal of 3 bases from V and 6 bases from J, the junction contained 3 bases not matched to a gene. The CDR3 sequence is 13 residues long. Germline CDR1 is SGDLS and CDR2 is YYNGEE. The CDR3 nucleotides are TGTGCCAGCAGCGGTAGACAGGGGGATACGCAGTATTTT. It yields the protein CASSGRQGDTQYF.

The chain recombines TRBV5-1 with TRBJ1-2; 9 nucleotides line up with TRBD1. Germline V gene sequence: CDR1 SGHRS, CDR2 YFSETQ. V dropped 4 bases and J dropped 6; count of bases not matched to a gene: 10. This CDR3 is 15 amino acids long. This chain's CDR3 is CASSPRTGGGDGYTF. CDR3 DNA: TGCGCCAGCAGCCCGCGCACAGGGGGCGGCGATGGCTACACCTTC.

The CDR3 bases are TGCGCCAGCAGCCAAGCCGTGGGGGACAGGAGCGAGCAGTACTTC. Translation: CASSQAVGDRSEQYF. V usage is TRBV4-1 and J usage is TRBJ2-7; 8 nucleotides agree with TRBD1. With V trimmed by 1 base and J by 6 bases, 8 bases remained unmatched. This CDR3 comprises 15 residues. The V gene's germline CDR1 is MGHRA and CDR2 YSYEKL.

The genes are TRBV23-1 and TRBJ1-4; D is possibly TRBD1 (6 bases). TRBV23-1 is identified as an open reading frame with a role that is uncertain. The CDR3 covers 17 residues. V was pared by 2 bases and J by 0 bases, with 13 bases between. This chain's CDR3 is CASSQTYRESTNEKLFF. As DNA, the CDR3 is TGCGCCAGCAGTCAAACCTACAGGGAATCAACTAATGAAAAACTGTTTTTT.

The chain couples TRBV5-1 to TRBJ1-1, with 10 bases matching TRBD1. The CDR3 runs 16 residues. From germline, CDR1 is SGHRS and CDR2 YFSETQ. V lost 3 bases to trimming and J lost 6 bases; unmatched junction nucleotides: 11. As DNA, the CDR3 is TGCGCCAGCAGCTGGTCCCCGGGACAGGGGAGCCCTGAAGCTTTCTTT. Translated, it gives CASSWSPGQGSPEAFF.

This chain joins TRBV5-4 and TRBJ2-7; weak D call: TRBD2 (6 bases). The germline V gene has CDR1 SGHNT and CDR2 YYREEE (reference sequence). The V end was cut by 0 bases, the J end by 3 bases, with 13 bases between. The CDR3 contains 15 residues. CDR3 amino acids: CASSLAGDRGYEQYF. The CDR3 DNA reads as TGTGCCAGCAGCTTGGCGGGGGATAGGGGCTACGAGCAGTACTTC.

The CDR3 DNA follows: TGTGCCAGCAGCTTGGTGCCAGGCGGGGCCTACGAGCAGTACTTC. It translates to CASSLVPGGAYEQYF. The rearrangement links TRBV5-4 to TRBJ2-7; possibly TRBD2 for D (6 bases). The germline V gene encodes CDR1 SGHNT and CDR2 YYREEE (reference sequence). V was trimmed by 0 bases and J by 2 bases, leaving 12 bases between them. The CDR3 is 15 amino acids. The whole variable domain, remainder taken from reference TRBV5-4 and TRBJ2-7, is ETGVTQSPTHLIKTRGQQVTLRCSSQSGHNTVSWYQQALGQGPQFIFQYYREEENGRGNFPPRFSGLQFPNYSSELNVNALELDDSALYLCASSLVPGGAYEQYFGPGTRLTVT.

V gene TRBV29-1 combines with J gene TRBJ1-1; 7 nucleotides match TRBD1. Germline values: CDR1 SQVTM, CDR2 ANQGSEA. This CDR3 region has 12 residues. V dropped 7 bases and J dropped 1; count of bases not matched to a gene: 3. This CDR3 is CSGGTENTEAFF. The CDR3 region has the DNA TGCAGCGGGGGGACAGAGAACACTGAAGCTTTCTTT.

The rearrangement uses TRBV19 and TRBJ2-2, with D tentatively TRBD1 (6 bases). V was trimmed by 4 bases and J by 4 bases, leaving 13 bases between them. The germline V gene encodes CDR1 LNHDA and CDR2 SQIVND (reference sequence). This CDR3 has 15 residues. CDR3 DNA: TGTGCCAGTAGTACTCGAACAGGGTTCACCGGGGAGCTGTTTTTT. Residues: CASSTRTGFTGELFF.